This T cell receptor beta chain stems from a study of cytomegalovirus exposure and HLA in healthy donors. The study ran its PCR with 60 Vbeta and 13 Jbeta primers. Under the authors' procedure: As a later analysis found, there were 80 million to 90 million unique TCR beta chains, of which roughly 11 million were shared. Sequenced by immunoSEQ multiplex PCR; TCRdb stores in-frame clones only, minus some. V and J calls and clone size are as listed in that table; D and trimming were resolved from the DNA. This sample yields about 240,000 clones, of which 78% are seen a single time; approximately 0.49% belongs to the top ten. Germline V gene sequence: CDR1 MNHEY, CDR2 SMNVEV (reference sequence). CDR3 size: 20 residues. Trimming took 2 bases from V and 6 from J; bases not matched to a gene: 20.

Material for sequencing was PBMCs. The sequence derives from a boy aged 5-17 years in good health and CMV-seronegative. The chain couples TRBV27 to TRBJ2-3; 10 bases agree with TRBD2. CDR3 sequence (DNA): TGTGCCAGCAGTTTAGTCCTCGGAAGAAGCGGGAGGGGTACCCGTGATACGCAGTATTTT. Translating it yields CASSLVLGRSGRGTRDTQYF.